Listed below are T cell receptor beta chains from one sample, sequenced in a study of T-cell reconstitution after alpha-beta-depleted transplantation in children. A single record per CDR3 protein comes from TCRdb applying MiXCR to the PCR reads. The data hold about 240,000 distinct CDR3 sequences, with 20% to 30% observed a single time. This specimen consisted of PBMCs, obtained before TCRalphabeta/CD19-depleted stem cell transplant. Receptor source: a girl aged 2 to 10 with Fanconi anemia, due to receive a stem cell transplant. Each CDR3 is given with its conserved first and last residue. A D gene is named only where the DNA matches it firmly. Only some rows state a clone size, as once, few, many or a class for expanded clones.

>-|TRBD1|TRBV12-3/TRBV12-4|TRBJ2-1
CASSLVGTGVYNEQFF
TGTGCCAGCAGTTTAGTGGGGACAGGGGTCTACAATGAGCAGTTCTTC
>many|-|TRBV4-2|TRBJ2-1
CASSQDDRRDRDNEQFF
TGTGCCAGCAGCCAAGATGATCGGCGGGATAGAGACAATGAGCAGTTCTTC
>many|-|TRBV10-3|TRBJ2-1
CAISHGTGQSYNEQFF
TGTGCCATCAGCCACGGTACGGGACAATCCTACAATGAGCAGTTCTTC
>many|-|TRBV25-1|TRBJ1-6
CASSEWLGSPLHF
TGTGCCAGCAGTGAGTGGTTAGGGTCACCCCTCCACTTT
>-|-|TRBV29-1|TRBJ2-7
CSVDYGKGGYEQYF
TGCAGCGTTGACTATGGTAAAGGGGGGTACGAGCAGTACTTC
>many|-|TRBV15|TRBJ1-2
CATSRELDTNYGYTF
TGTGCCACCAGCAGAGAGCTAGACACCAACTATGGCTACACCTTC
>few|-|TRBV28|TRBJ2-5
CASTEGREETQYF
TGTGCCAGCACCGAGGGGAGAGAGGAGACCCAGTACTTC
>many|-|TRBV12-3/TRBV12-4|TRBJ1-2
CASSRGGLGSNYGYTF
TGTGCCAGCAGTCGCGGGGGGCTGGGGTCTAACTATGGCTACACCTTC
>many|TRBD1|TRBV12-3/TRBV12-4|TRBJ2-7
CASSPNPRTDRVWSEQYF
TGTGCCAGCAGCCCTAATCCGCGCACAGACAGGGTTTGGAGCGAGCAGTACTTC
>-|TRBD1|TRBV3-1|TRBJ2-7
CASSRTGASYEQYF
TGTGCCAGCAGCCGAACAGGGGCCTCCTACGAGCAGTACTTC
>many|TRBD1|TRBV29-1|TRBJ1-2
CSAQQGLKAYTF
TGCAGCGCGCAACAGGGGTTGAAAGCCTACACCTTC
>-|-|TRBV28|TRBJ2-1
CASSYADRPYNEQFF
TGTGCCAGCAGTTACGCCGACAGGCCTTACAATGAGCAGTTCTTC
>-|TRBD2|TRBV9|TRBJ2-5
CASSVDLAGGKETQYF
TGTGCCAGCAGCGTAGACCTAGCGGGGGGGAAAGAGACCCAGTACTTC
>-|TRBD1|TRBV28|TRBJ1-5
CASSPGQGRQPQHF
TGTGCCAGCAGCCCGGGACAGGGGAGGCAGCCCCAGCATTTT
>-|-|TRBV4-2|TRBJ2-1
CASSQGPRNEQFF
TGTGCCAGCAGCCAAGGCCCCCGCAATGAGCAGTTCTTC
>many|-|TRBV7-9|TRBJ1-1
CASSATGTNTEAFF
TGTGCCAGCAGCGCAACCGGGACTAACACTGAAGCTTTCTTT
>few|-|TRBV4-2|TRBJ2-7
CASSPQRSGLRYEQYF
TGTGCCAGCAGCCCCCAGCGATCGGGACTCCGCTACGAGCAGTACTTC
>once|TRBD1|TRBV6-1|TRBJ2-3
CASSRKLQGQGTDTQYF
TGTGCCAGCAGTCGAAAACTACAGGGGCAGGGCACAGATACGCAGTATTTT